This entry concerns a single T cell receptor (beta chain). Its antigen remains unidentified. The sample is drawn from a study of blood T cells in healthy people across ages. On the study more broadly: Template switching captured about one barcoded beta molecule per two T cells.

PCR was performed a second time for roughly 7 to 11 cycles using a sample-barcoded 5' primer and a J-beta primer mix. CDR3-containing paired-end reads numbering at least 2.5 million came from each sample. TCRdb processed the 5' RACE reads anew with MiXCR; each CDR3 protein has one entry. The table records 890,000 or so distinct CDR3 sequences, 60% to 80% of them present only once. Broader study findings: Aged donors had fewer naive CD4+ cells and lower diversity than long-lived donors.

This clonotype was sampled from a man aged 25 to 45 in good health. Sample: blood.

CDR3 nucleotides: TGTGCCAGCAGCTTAGAGCCTTCAGCTAGCACAGATACGCAGTATTTT. Translated, it gives CASSLEPSASTDTQYF. The chain links TRBV7-2 to TRBJ2-3, with D hard to call. Trimming pared 1 base from V and 0 bases from J, leaving 11 bases between. CDR3 length: 16 amino acids. Germline values: CDR1 SGHTA, CDR2 FQGNSA.